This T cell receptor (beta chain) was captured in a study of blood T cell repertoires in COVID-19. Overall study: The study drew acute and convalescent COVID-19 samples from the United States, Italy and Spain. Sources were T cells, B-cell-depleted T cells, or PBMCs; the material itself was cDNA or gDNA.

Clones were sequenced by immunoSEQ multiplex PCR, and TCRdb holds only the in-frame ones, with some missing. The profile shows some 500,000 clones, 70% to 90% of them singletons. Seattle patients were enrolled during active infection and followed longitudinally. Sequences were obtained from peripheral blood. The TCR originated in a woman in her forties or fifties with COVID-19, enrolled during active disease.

The CDR3 region is CASSHPLGGITQYF. The CDR3, as DNA: TGTGCCAGCAGCCACCCTCTCGGCGGGATTACGCAGTATTTT. The chain joins TRBV3-1 (or the pseudogene TRBV3-2) to TRBJ2-3; TRBD2 is a possible D gene (6 bases). This CDR3 is built from 14 residues. V was trimmed by 3 bases and J by 8 bases, leaving 15 bases between them. CDR1 and CDR2 from the germline V gene are LGHDT and YNNKEL (reference sequence).